Presented here are 12 T cell receptor beta chains from one specimen sequenced in a study of blood T cells in healthy people across ages. Through a sample-barcoded 5' primer and a J-beta primer mix, a second PCR was run for roughly 7 to 12 cycles. TCRdb independently ran MiXCR on the 5' RACE reads; one entry per CDR3 protein. The sample includes about 750,000 distinct CDR3 sequences, roughly 50% of them seen just once. The sample was blood. These receptors were taken from an elderly man in good health.

This clonotype was detected once. The rearrangement uses TRBV11-2 and TRBJ2-7; 9 nucleotides agree with TRBD1. This CDR3 has 15 residues. Unmatched junction bases numbered 10, after V lost 3 bases and J lost 7 bases. CDR1 SGHAT and CDR2 FQNNGV come from the germline V gene. As DNA, the CDR3 is TGTGCCAGCAGCTTTCTGCTGGACAGGGGCCGGGAGCAGTACTTC. Encoded protein: CASSFLLDRGREQYF.

This clonotype was observed a handful of times. Here the CDR3 reads CASSWIWGGELFF. The CDR3 DNA is TGTGCCAGCAGCTGGATATGGGGCGGGGAGCTGTTTTTT. The rearrangement joins TRBV7-2 to TRBJ2-2, with D hard to call. In germline, CDR1 is SGHTA, CDR2 FQGNSA. Trimming pared 4 bases from V and 7 bases from J, leaving 10 bases between. CDR3 length: 13 residues.

This rearrangement joins TRBV20-1 to TRBJ1-2; a weak D match, TRBD1 (6 bases). Germline V gene lookup returns CDR1 DFQATT and CDR2 SNEGSKA (reference sequence). The CDR3 covers 13 residues. Trimming took 4 bases from V and 4 from J, leaving 13 bases between them. The CDR3 loop is CSANIQGSYGYTF. CDR3 nucleotides: TGCAGTGCTAATATACAGGGTAGCTATGGCTACACCTTC.

There are a few counts of this clonotype. The chain couples TRBV20-1 to TRBJ2-3; no firm D call. V dropped 8 bases and J dropped 2 bases, with 14 bases sitting between them. The CDR3 consists of 13 residues. Germline assignment: CDR1 DFQATT and CDR2 SNEGSKA (reference sequence). This chain's CDR3 is CSNGPYNTDTQYF. DNA of the CDR3: TGCAGTAACGGGCCCTACAACACAGATACGCAGTATTTT.

The J gene is TRBJ2-3, the V gene TRBV5-1; D gene uncertain. The length of the CDR3 is 16 residues. In germline, CDR1 is SGHRS, CDR2 YFSETQ. V was trimmed by 4 bases and J by 4 bases, leaving 19 bases between them. CDR3 region: CASSLRPVLLADTQYF. The CDR3 nucleotides are TGCGCCAGCAGCCTCCGGCCTGTCCTGCTAGCAGATACGCAGTATTTT.

V and J are TRBV20-1 and TRBJ1-1, with D perhaps TRBD1 (5 bases). Germline CDR1 and CDR2: DFQATT and SNEGSKA (reference sequence). CDR3 length: 15 amino acids. The V and J ends lost 5 bases and 5 bases respectively, with 21 bases between them. CDR3 residues: CSAPGRRAVLTEAFF. The CDR3 bases are TGCAGTGCTCCAGGGCGGAGGGCGGTCTTAACTGAAGCTTTCTTT.

As DNA, the CDR3 is TGTGCCAGCAGCCGCAACAGCAAAGAGACCCAGTACTTC. Amino acid sequence: CASSRNSKETQYF. The chain recombines TRBV4-2 with TRBJ2-5, with D hard to call. Germline CDR1 LGHNA, CDR2 YNFKEQ. V dropped 4 bases and J dropped 3 bases, with 9 bases sitting between them. The CDR3 extends over 13 amino acids.

This chain uses TRBV24-1 with TRBJ2-1, with 10 bases matching TRBD2. V trimming: 10 bases; J trimming: 2 bases; junction bases outside the gene matches: 1. The CDR3 length is 13 residues. Germline loops: CDR1 KGHDR, CDR2 SFDVKD. This CDR3 is CATTSGAYNEQFF. CDR3 bases: TGTGCCACAACTAGCGGGGCCTACAATGAGCAGTTCTTC.

The chain couples TRBV24-1 to TRBJ2-3; TRBD1 is a possible D gene (6 bases). The V gene lost 7 bases and the J gene lost 3 bases, with 13 bases spanning the gap. This CDR3 is 14 amino acids long. CDR1 and CDR2 (germline): KGHDR, SFDVKD. CDR3 nucleotides: TGTGCCACCAGGGCAGGGGTTCGGACAGATACGCAGTATTTT. Its protein product is CATRAGVRTDTQYF.

This clonotype showed up just a few times. The chain joins TRBV12-3 or TRBV12-4 to TRBJ1-1; 8 nucleotides align to TRBD1. The V segment lost 5 bases and the J segment 4 bases; nucleotides outside the gene matches: 3. The CDR3 spans 13 residues. For the CDR3, the DNA is TGTGCCAGCAGTACCGGGACAGGCACTGAAGCTTTCTTT. It is translated as CASSTGTGTEAFF.

V and J are TRBV3-1 and TRBJ2-7, with 11 bases matching TRBD2. Germline trimming cut 7 bases from V and 6 bases from J; bases unmatched to any gene: 8. This CDR3 is built from 14 residues. Germline V lookup: CDR1 LGHDT, CDR2 YNNKEL (reference sequence). The CDR3 sequence is CASTSLAGESEQYF. CDR3 nucleotide sequence: TGTGCCAGCACCTCACTAGCGGGGGAGAGCGAGCAGTACTTC.

CDR3 DNA: TGTGCCACCAGCAGAGGGGGGACAGGGGCGAATGAGCAGTTCTTC. It yields the protein CATSRGGTGANEQFF. The V gene is TRBV15, the J gene TRBJ2-1; 10 positions agree with TRBD1. J was trimmed by 7 bases and V by 1 base; bases with no gene match: 4. The CDR3 totals 15 residues. CDR1 LNHNV and CDR2 YYDKDF come from the germline V gene (reference sequence).